Sequencing of this T cell receptor (beta chain) was carried out in a study of cytomegalovirus exposure and HLA in healthy donors. Findings of the study overall: 150 or so TCR beta chains were listed as cytomegalovirus-associated. Some public TCRs appeared in many individuals, while most sequences were rare.

In its sample, this clone was seen a few times. Its antigen is not identified. The validation cohort, a group of 100 to 150 subjects, included the donors and was separate from the roughly 670-subject first cohort. Clones were read by immunoSEQ multiplex PCR, and TCRdb kept only the in-frame ones, dropping some. The sample lists some 170,000 clones, around 82% occurring once. Trimming cost V 1 base and J 5 bases, with 9 bases left between them. Germline V gene data show CDR1 as SGHRS and CDR2 as YFSETQ. The CDR3 is 14 residues long. V gene TRBV5-1 combines with J gene TRBJ2-2; D is unclear. The receptor was isolated from a man aged 30 to 39 in good health and CMV-seropositive. The specimen was PBMCs. The CDR3 here is CASSLSLETGELFF. Here the CDR3 DNA reads TGCGCCAGCAGCTTGTCTCTAGAAACCGGGGAGCTGTTTTTT.